This passage covers 30 T cell receptor beta chains from one sample sequenced in a study of CD8 T cells in ankylosing spondylitis. TCRdb passed the 5' RACE reads through MiXCR, listing each CDR3 protein once. The sample has fewer than 750,000 distinct CDR3 sequences, 19% seen once. Antigens for these TCRs are unknown. Study-wide results and limits: For ankylosing spondylitis blood, a TCR beta motif of about 8 highly homologous variants appeared characteristic.

The sequenced material came from blood, either unsorted or a sorted T cell fraction (not recorded which). The receptors derive from a male donor with ankylosing spondylitis.

With regard to this clonotype: One junction end disagrees with the germline gene, perhaps due to a read error. The CDR3 coding sequence is TGCAGTGCTGGAGAGCCAGGGCACCCGGAGACCCAGTACTTC. Protein sequence: CSAGEPGHPETQYF. The V call is TRBV20-1, the J call TRBJ2-5; TRBD1 is a possible D gene (5 bases). CDR1 DFQATT and CDR2 SNEGSKA come from the germline V gene (reference sequence). The CDR3 has 14 amino acids.

The chain carries TRBV2 and TRBJ1-2; tentatively, D is TRBD1 (5 bases). Looked up from germline, CDR1 is SNHLY and CDR2 is FYNNEI. V shed 7 bases and J shed 8 bases, with 20 bases lying between them. This CDR3 comprises 14 residues. The CDR3 spells CASNRIGDGGGYTF. Written as DNA, the CDR3 is TGTGCCAGCAACAGGATTGGTGATGGAGGGGGCTACACCTTC.

The table lists this clonotype with a few counts. This chain connects TRBV6-6 to TRBJ1-1; 7 bases map to TRBD1. The ends lost 6 bases at V and 7 bases at J; junction bases unmatched: 5. Germline lookup yields CDR1 MNHNY and CDR2 SVGAGI (reference sequence). The CDR3 runs to 12 residues. CDR3 nucleotides: TGTGCCAGCAGGCGTCAGGGGGGTGAAGCTTTCTTT. This encodes CASRRQGGEAFF.

This clonotype showed up just a few times. V is TRBV12-3 or TRBV12-4 and J is TRBJ2-3, with D possibly being TRBD2 (5 bases). V was cut by 7 bases and J by 6 bases, with 8 bases left in between. The CDR3 sequence is 11 residues long. CDR3: CASTSGDTQYF. CDR3 bases: TGTGCCAGCACCAGCGGTGATACGCAGTATTTT.

This clonotype was seen only a few times. The V and J genes are TRBV12-3 or TRBV12-4 and TRBJ2-1, with 12 bases identical to TRBD2. This CDR3 contains 17 residues. V was pared by 8 bases and J by 4 bases, with 12 bases of the junction left unmatched. In DNA form, the CDR3 reads TGTGCCAGCGGGCGGACTAGCGGGAAAGAAGGGTACAATGAGCAGTTCTTC. Its translation is CASGRTSGKEGYNEQFF.

Many counts were recorded for this clonotype. The rearrangement joins TRBV7-9 to TRBJ2-7; possibly TRBD2 for D (6 bases). Trimming stripped 6 bases from V and 3 bases from J, with 9 bases between. The CDR3 has 12 amino acids. CDR1 and CDR2 from the germline V gene are SEHNR and FQNEAQ (reference sequence). The CDR3 reads CASSPGGYEQYF. In nucleotides, the CDR3 is TGTGCCAGCAGTCCCGGGGGCTACGAGCAGTACTTC.

The table lists this clonotype with a few counts. The genes are TRBV5-5 and TRBJ2-7, with 8 positions matching TRBD1. The CDR3 loop spans 14 amino acids. Trimming removed 0 bases from V and 6 bases from J; junction bases left unmatched: 5. CDR1 is SGHKS, CDR2 YYEKEE, per germline (reference sequence). The CDR3 protein is CASSLGQGPLEQYF. The CDR3 region has the DNA TGTGCCAGCAGCTTGGGACAGGGGCCCCTCGAGCAGTACTTC.

A few counts support this clonotype. The rearrangement joins TRBV5-8 to TRBJ2-3, with D perhaps TRBD1 (6 bases). The CDR3 consists of 15 residues. Trimming removed 4 bases from V and 5 bases from J, with 17 bases in between. Germline CDR1 SGHTS, CDR2 YDEGEE. The CDR3 DNA follows: TGTGCCAGCAGCCCCAGGGGTAAGGTTGGAGATACGCAGTATTTT. Translated: CASSPRGKVGDTQYF.

J is TRBJ2-7 and V is TRBV4-1, with 8 bases lining up with TRBD1. The CDR3 has 15 residues. V was clipped by 5 bases and J by 3 bases; unmatched bases: 9. Looked up from germline, CDR1 is MGHRA and CDR2 is YSYEKL. CDR3 in amino acids: CASSAQGDPLYEQYF. CDR3 coding DNA: TGCGCCAGCAGCGCACAGGGGGATCCCCTCTACGAGCAGTACTTC.

This clonotype showed up many times. The V and J genes are TRBV6-1 and TRBJ2-7, with D perhaps given as TRBD1 or TRBD2 (5 bases each). The CDR3 spans 14 residues. V lost 7 bases and J lost 0, with 13 bases in between. Germline V gene data show CDR1 as MNHNS and CDR2 as SASEGT. The CDR3 is CASTDWGISYEQYF. In DNA form, the CDR3 reads TGTGCCAGCACCGACTGGGGGATCTCCTACGAGCAGTACTTC.

This clonotype was observed a few times. The chain carries TRBV24-1 and TRBJ1-2, with no clear D. The germline V gene has CDR1 KGHDR and CDR2 SFDVKD. The V end lost 9 bases, the J end lost 0 bases, and 10 bases lay between the germline ends. The CDR3 length is 13 residues. CDR3 amino acids: CATSRTSNYGYTF. In DNA form, the CDR3 reads TGTGCCACCTCAAGGACCTCTAACTATGGCTACACCTTC.

The chain combines TRBV7-2 with TRBJ2-5, with D maybe TRBD1 (6 bases). Germline V gene data show CDR1 as SGHTA and CDR2 as FQGNSA. Trimming removed 4 bases at V and 2 bases at J, with 17 bases between. There are 16 residues in the CDR3. The CDR3 DNA is TGTGCCAGCAGCTCCTCCGGGACATACAATCAAGAGACCCAGTACTTC. Its translation: CASSSSGTYNQETQYF.

This chain joins TRBV7-2 and TRBJ2-3, with D tentatively TRBD1 (5 bases). Looked up from germline, CDR1 is SGHTA and CDR2 is FQGNSA. Trimming took off 5 bases at V and 0 bases at J, with 12 bases between the two ends. The CDR3 covers 15 residues. CDR3 nucleotides: TGTGCCAGCAGCACCCGGACATCTAGCACAGATACGCAGTATTTT. Protein sequence: CASSTRTSSTDTQYF.

This rearrangement joins TRBV20-1 to TRBJ2-7; TRBD2 matches at 10 bases. The CDR3 runs to 15 residues. CDR1 DFQATT and CDR2 SNEGSKA come from the germline V gene (reference sequence). Trimming cost V 3 bases and J 7 bases; bases outside gene matches: 12. The CDR3 sequence: CSARPGTSVGLEQYF. In nucleotides, the CDR3 is TGCAGTGCTAGGCCGGGGACTAGCGTAGGATTGGAGCAGTACTTC.

The V and J genes are TRBV29-1 and TRBJ2-7, with a tentative D call TRBD1 (6 bases). CDR1 is SQVTM, CDR2 ANQGSEA, per germline. The CDR3 spans 14 residues. V lost 6 bases to trimming and J lost 3 bases, with 18 bases between them. The CDR3, as DNA: TGCAGCGTGGGGGACACCCTCCCTGTCTACGAGCAGTACTTC. Translation gives CSVGDTLPVYEQYF.

In this sample, this clonotype turned up a few times. The chain links TRBV9 to TRBJ2-7; D is unclear. Germline CDR1 is SGDLS and CDR2 is YYNGEE. V was cut by 0 bases and J by 5 bases, with 9 bases left in between. This CDR3 contains 13 residues. CDR3 loop: CASSVGRADEQYF. The CDR3 DNA reads as TGTGCCAGCAGCGTAGGCCGGGCGGACGAGCAGTACTTC.

Only a few counts were recorded for this clonotype. V and J are TRBV20-1 and TRBJ2-2, with a weak D call TRBD2 (8 bases). This CDR3 region has 17 residues. CDR1 DFQATT and CDR2 SNEGSKA come from the germline V gene (reference sequence). Trimming stripped 5 bases from V and 4 bases from J, with 23 bases between. The CDR3 reads CSALLKGAGGFTGELFF. The CDR3 coding sequence is TGCAGTGCTCTCCTAAAGGGGGCGGGAGGTTTCACCGGGGAGCTGTTTTTT.

This clonotype has more than one count but fewer than ten. V gene TRBV5-1 combines with J gene TRBJ2-5, with D maybe TRBD1 (6 bases). V was cut by 5 bases and J by 0 bases, with 14 bases left in between. The CDR3 is 15 residues long. CDR1 and CDR2 from the germline V gene are SGHRS and YFSETQ. The CDR3 coding sequence is TGCGCCAGCAGACTGACAGGTGCCTACCAAGAGACCCAGTACTTC. Translation gives CASRLTGAYQETQYF.

There are many counts of this clonotype. The chain joins TRBV7-9 to TRBJ2-1; D may be TRBD2 (5 bases). Germline loops: CDR1 SEHNR, CDR2 FQNEAQ (reference sequence). This CDR3 spans 15 amino acids. V was cut by 4 bases and J by 5 bases, with 15 bases left in between. CDR3 coding DNA: TGTGCCAGCAGCTCCGACGCCGGGCGGGACAATGAGCAGTTCTTC. This sequence encodes CASSSDAGRDNEQFF.

This clonotype was counted at least ten times. The V call is TRBV11-2, the J call TRBJ1-1; tentatively, D is TRBD1 (6 bases). V lost 3 bases, J lost 4 bases, and 9 bases lay in between. The CDR3 consists of 13 residues. CDR1 is SGHAT and CDR2 is FQNNGV in the germline V gene. CDR3: CASSFGQSTEAFF. The CDR3 nucleotides read TGTGCCAGCAGCTTCGGACAGAGCACTGAAGCTTTCTTT.

In this sample, this clonotype turned up a few times. The chain couples TRBV24-1 to TRBJ2-3; TRBD2 might be the D (7 bases). This CDR3 comprises 17 residues. Germline lookup yields CDR1 KGHDR and CDR2 SFDVKD. Trimming pared 7 bases from V and 1 base from J, leaving 20 bases between. The CDR3 here is CATSGRKGGGGTDTQYF. The CDR3 DNA reads TGTGCCACCAGCGGACGCAAGGGGGGGGGAGGCACAGATACGCAGTATTTT.

This chain uses TRBV5-6 with TRBJ1-4; D perhaps matches TRBD1 (6 bases). With 1 base removed from V and 4 bases from J, the gap between germline ends came to 14 bases. This CDR3 is 16 amino acids long. Germline CDR1 is SGHDT and CDR2 is YYEEEE. The CDR3 reads CASSLFAGQHNEKLFF. The CDR3 region has the DNA TGTGCCAGCAGCTTGTTCGCAGGACAGCATAATGAAAAACTGTTTTTT.

V usage is TRBV10-3 and J usage is TRBJ2-2; the D call may be TRBD1 or TRBD2 (6 bases each). Trimming took off 7 bases at V and 3 bases at J, with 18 bases between the two ends. This CDR3 comprises 16 residues. From germline, CDR1 is ENHRY and CDR2 SYGVKD. CDR3 in amino acids: CAITGGRGGDTGELFF. The CDR3, as DNA: TGTGCCATCACCGGGGGCAGGGGTGGTGACACCGGGGAGCTGTTTTTT.

This clonotype was found a few times. V usage is TRBV29-1 and J usage is TRBJ2-5; the D is unclear. V was shortened by 6 bases and J by 4 bases, with 18 bases between the two germline ends. The CDR3 has 14 residues. Germline V CDR1 and CDR2: SQVTM, ANQGSEA. CDR3 amino acids: CSVRIPWQLETQYF. The DNA for the CDR3 is TGCAGCGTCCGCATCCCCTGGCAATTAGAGACCCAGTACTTC.

The sample holds a few counts of this clonotype. In DNA form, the CDR3 reads TGTGCCAGCAGCTTAGCTGGGCGGGGAGCGAACACCGGGGAGCTGTTTTTT. This sequence encodes CASSLAGRGANTGELFF. V gene TRBV7-2 combines with J gene TRBJ2-2, with D possibly matching TRBD2 (6 bases). The CDR3 extends over 17 amino acids. Germline CDR1 SGHTA, CDR2 FQGNSA. Trimming took off 0 bases at V and 0 bases at J, with 11 bases between the two ends.

This clonotype appeared a few times. The chain carries TRBV12-3 or TRBV12-4 and TRBJ2-7; 13 bases are shared with TRBD2. Losses at the gene ends were 5 bases for V and 3 bases for J; bases not matched to a gene: 4. This CDR3 contains 15 residues. CDR3 region: CASSRTSGSIYEQYF. The CDR3 coding sequence is TGTGCCAGCAGTCGGACTAGCGGGAGTATCTACGAGCAGTACTTC.

This chain connects TRBV12-3 or TRBV12-4 to TRBJ2-7; 9 bases are shared with TRBD2. This CDR3 comprises 15 residues. Trimming cost V 1 base and J 5 bases; bases outside gene matches: 6. This CDR3 is CASSLEVSGSHEQYF. CDR3 nucleotides: TGTGCCAGCAGTTTAGAGGTTAGCGGGAGCCACGAGCAGTACTTC.

This clonotype was counted ten times or more. V usage is TRBV6-2 or TRBV6-3 and J usage is TRBJ2-7, with no clear D. The CDR3 length is 10 residues. In germline, CDR1 is MNHEY, CDR2 SVGEGT. The germline V and J ends were trimmed by 8 bases and 5 bases, with 7 bases remaining between them. The CDR3 spells CASPCHEQYF. The DNA for the CDR3 is TGTGCCAGCCCCTGCCACGAGCAGTACTTC.

This sequence joins TRBV2 and TRBJ1-5; D not certain. Trimming shortened V by 5 bases and J by 11 bases, and 13 bases separated the two germline ends. Germline V gives CDR1 SNHLY, CDR2 FYNNEI. The CDR3 runs to 12 residues. In nucleotides, the CDR3 is TGTGCCAGCAGTTTTGTCCCCGGCGCCCAGCATTTT. Translated: CASSFVPGAQHF.

The chain employs TRBV12-3 or TRBV12-4 and TRBJ1-1; D may be TRBD1 (5 bases). Deletions cut 7 bases from V and 5 bases from J, with 14 bases between. This CDR3 is built from 13 residues. CDR3: CASTSLGGTEAFF. CDR3 nucleotides: TGTGCCAGCACTTCCCTTGGGGGGACTGAAGCTTTCTTT.